These 24 T cell receptor beta chains share one sample of origin, sequenced in a study of CD8 T cells in ankylosing spondylitis. In TCRdb, the 5' RACE reads were re-called with MiXCR into one record per CDR3 protein. Of under 250,000 distinct CDR3 sequences in the sample, 7.5% to 9.5% were seen once. Input material: blood, either unsorted or a sorted T cell fraction (not recorded which). All receptors come from a female donor with ankylosing spondylitis or in good health (not recorded which).

The sample holds many counts of this clonotype. J is TRBJ2-3 and V is TRBV14, with D possibly being TRBD2 (6 bases). Germline assignment: CDR1 SGHDN and CDR2 FVKESK. This CDR3 comprises 12 residues. V lost 4 bases and J 7 bases, leaving 9 bases between the germline ends. The CDR3 spells CASSPRGYTQYF. CDR3 DNA: TGTGCCAGCAGCCCCCGGGGGTATACGCAGTATTTT. Based on the CDR3 plus reference TRBV14 and TRBJ2-3, the full variable domain is EAGVTQFPSHSVIEKGQTVTLRCDPISGHDNLYWYRRVMGKEIKFLLHFVKESKQDESGMPNNRFLAERTGGTYSTLKVQPAELEDSGVYFCASSPRGYTQYFGPGTRLTVL.

V is TRBV9 and J is TRBJ2-7, with D possibly being TRBD2 (6 bases). The CDR3 is made up of 14 amino acids. Germline CDR1 reads SGDLS; CDR2 reads YYNGEE. The V gene lost 0 bases and the J gene lost 2 bases, with 9 bases spanning the gap. The CDR3 protein is CASSVGGVTYEQYF. CDR3 nucleotides: TGTGCCAGCAGCGTAGGGGGGGTTACCTACGAGCAGTACTTC.

This clonotype was found many times. The rearrangement uses TRBV29-1 and TRBJ2-1; 8 bases are a match to TRBD1. Per the germline V gene, CDR1 is SQVTM and CDR2 is ANQGSEA. CDR3 length: 12 amino acids. V gave up 8 bases and J gave up 2 bases; unmatched junction bases: 2. CDR3 in DNA: TGCAGCATGACAGGGGCCTACAATGAGCAGTTCTTC. This sequence encodes CSMTGAYNEQFF.

This CDR3 reads CASSSARYTQETQYF. DNA for the CDR3: TGCGCCAGCAGCTCGGCCCGATACACCCAAGAGACCCAGTACTTC. The rearrangement joins TRBV5-1 to TRBJ2-5; D is ambiguous. The germline gives CDR1 SGHRS, CDR2 YFSETQ. V shed 3 bases and J shed 1 base, with 13 bases lying between them. The CDR3 sequence is 15 residues long.

At least ten counts were recorded for this clonotype. The chain has TRBV7-9 and TRBJ2-1; weak D call: TRBD2 (5 bases). The germline V gene has CDR1 SEHNR and CDR2 FQNEAQ (reference sequence). Between the trimmed V and J ends, which lost 0 bases and 8 bases, there was a span of 11 bases. The CDR3 has 14 residues. The CDR3 sequence: CASSLAGLTDEQFF. The CDR3 DNA reads TGTGCCAGCAGCTTAGCCGGACTCACAGATGAGCAGTTCTTC. The entire variable domain, with the rest obtained from reference TRBV7-9 and TRBJ2-1, is as follows: DTGVSQNPRHKITKRGQNVTFRCDPISEHNRLYWYRQTLGQGPEFLTYFQNEAQLEKSRLLSDRFSAERPKGSFSTLEIQRTEQGDSAMYLCASSLAGLTDEQFFGPGTRLTVL.

This clonotype came up many times. This chain joins TRBV20-1 and TRBJ1-2; no reliable D call. Trimming stripped 7 bases from V and 0 bases from J, with 9 bases between. This CDR3 region has 12 residues. Looked up from germline, CDR1 is DFQATT and CDR2 is SNEGSKA (reference sequence). The CDR3 DNA is TGCAGTGGTATCTCTACTAACTATGGCTACACCTTC. Its protein is CSGISTNYGYTF.

This clonotype was seen many times. This chain connects TRBV6-1 to TRBJ2-2; 13 positions agree with TRBD2. This CDR3 is 15 amino acids long. CDR1 and CDR2 from the germline V gene are MNHNS and SASEGT. The V segment lost 9 bases and the J segment 3 bases; nucleotides outside the gene matches: 4. Written as DNA, the CDR3 is TGTGCCAGTCGACTAGCGGGAGGTGACACCGGGGAGCTGTTTTTT. Translated, it gives CASRLAGGDTGELFF.

This clonotype was observed at least ten times. The rearrangement uses TRBV19 and TRBJ2-1; D gene ambiguous. The CDR3 is 12 amino acids. CDR1 is LNHDA, CDR2 SQIVND, per germline (reference sequence). V lost 3 bases and J lost 9, with 9 bases in between. The CDR3 nucleotides read TGTGCCAGTAGTATCCTGGCTGGTGAGCAGTTCTTC. It encodes CASSILAGEQFF.

Notes on this clonotype: It may be a read error: a sequence one base away is much more abundant. The chain combines TRBV7-8 with TRBJ2-3, with TRBD1 as a possible D gene (6 bases). This CDR3 is built from 14 residues. The germline gives CDR1 SGHVS, CDR2 FQNEAQ. V was shortened by 6 bases and J by 3 bases, with 13 bases between the two germline ends. For the CDR3, the DNA is TGTGCCAGCAGTTGCCGGGACACAACAGATACGCAGTATTTT. Translating gives CASSCRDTTDTQYF.

The table lists this clonotype with many counts. V and J are TRBV28 and TRBJ1-1; D is perhaps TRBD1 (6 bases). The CDR3 consists of 16 residues. The V gene lost 5 bases and the J gene lost 4 bases, with 20 bases spanning the gap. Per germline, CDR1 MDHEN and CDR2 SYDVKM. CDR3 sequence: CASSAPPSGALTEAFF. The CDR3 bases are TGTGCCAGCAGTGCCCCCCCATCGGGGGCTCTCACTGAAGCTTTCTTT. The complete variable domain, with remaining parts taken from reference TRBV28 and TRBJ1-1, reads DVKVTQSSRYLVKRTGEKVFLECVQDMDHENMFWYRQDPGLGLRLIYFSYDVKMKEKGDIPEGYSVSREKKERFSLILESASTNQTSMYLCASSAPPSGALTEAFFGQGTRLTVV.

Ten or more counts support this clonotype. V is TRBV6-2 or TRBV6-3 and J is TRBJ1-1; the D is unclear. This CDR3 has 11 amino acids. The germline V and J ends were trimmed by 7 bases and 5 bases, with 8 bases remaining between them. Looked up from germline, CDR1 is MNHEY and CDR2 is SVGEGT. CDR3 amino acids: CASTIGTEAFF. CDR3 nucleotides: TGTGCCAGCACTATAGGGACTGAAGCTTTCTTT.

This clonotype has a handful of counts. The rearrangement uses TRBV5-1 and TRBJ2-1; 14 positions match TRBD2. The length of the CDR3 is 23 residues. CDR1 and CDR2 from the germline V gene are SGHRS and YFSETQ. V lost 3 bases and J lost 0; bases outside the gene matches: 20. CDR3 nucleotides: TGCGCCAGCAGCTGGAGGGTAGGGATGGGACTAGCGGGAGTCCGGAGCTCCTACAATGAGCAGTTCTTC. It specifies CASSWRVGMGLAGVRSSYNEQFF.

This clonotype was seen many times. This chain links TRBV10-3 with TRBJ1-3; D remains unclear. V was trimmed by 4 bases and J by 4 bases, leaving 5 bases between them. Germline loops: CDR1 ENHRY, CDR2 SYGVKD. CDR3 size: 12 residues. CDR3 region: CAISALGNTIYF. The CDR3 DNA reads TGTGCCATCAGTGCCTTAGGAAACACCATATATTTT.

This clonotype has just a few counts. The V gene is TRBV20-1, the J gene TRBJ1-6; perhaps TRBD1 as D (6 bases). Trimming left V 6 bases short and J 10 bases short, with 16 bases between. Germline assignment: CDR1 DFQATT and CDR2 SNEGSKA (reference sequence). The CDR3 is 13 amino acids. In DNA, the CDR3 is TGCAGTGCCAGGGACACCCTGGGATCACCCCTCCACTTT. It encodes CSARDTLGSPLHF.

The table lists this clonotype with many counts. The genes are TRBV4-2 and TRBJ1-2; D perhaps matches TRBD1 (5 bases). CDR1 and CDR2 from the germline V gene are LGHNA and YNFKEQ. Trimming shortened V by 5 bases and J by 4 bases, and 17 bases separated the two germline ends. The CDR3 has 15 amino acids. The CDR3 here is CASSNSGTHPYGYTF. CDR3 nucleotide sequence: TGTGCCAGCAGCAACTCCGGGACGCATCCCTATGGCTACACCTTC.

CDR3 protein: CSARDTRTGNYGYTF. As DNA, the CDR3 is TGCAGTGCTAGAGATACCAGGACGGGTAACTATGGCTACACCTTC. The V call is TRBV20-1, the J call TRBJ1-2; D remains ambiguous. The germline V gene has CDR1 DFQATT and CDR2 SNEGSKA (reference sequence). Trimming removed 0 bases from V and 1 base from J, with 12 bases in between. CDR3 length: 15 amino acids.

For the CDR3, the DNA is TGTGCCAGCAGCCCCCCTCCACAGGGAAGGGAGCAGTACTTC. Translated, it gives CASSPPPQGREQYF. The chain joins TRBV7-2 to TRBJ2-7, with a weak D call TRBD1 (6 bases). Trimming removed 5 bases from V and 7 bases from J, with 18 bases in between. CDR1 SGHTA and CDR2 FQGNSA come from the germline V gene. This CDR3 has 14 amino acids. Based on the CDR3 plus reference TRBV7-2 and TRBJ2-7, the full variable domain is GAGVSQSPSNKVTEKGKDVELRCDPISGHTALYWYRQSLGQGLEFLIYFQGNSAPDKSGLPSDRFSAERTGGSVSTLTIQRTQQEDSAVYLCASSPPPQGREQYFGPGTRLTVT.

There are many counts of this clonotype. The chain links TRBV4-3 to TRBJ2-6, with D unresolved. Germline CDR1 is LGHNA and CDR2 is YSLEER. V lost 0 bases to trimming and J lost 0 bases, with 15 bases between them. The CDR3 consists of 19 residues. The CDR3 nucleotides read TGCGCCAGCAGCCAAGACCACCATCCGGGCGACTCTGGGGCCAACGTCCTGACTTTC. Protein sequence: CASSQDHHPGDSGANVLTF.

This clonotype has a count of ten or more. One end of the junction is discordant with germline, which a read error may explain. The genes are TRBV11-2 and TRBJ1-1; D not certain. CDR3 length equals 18 residues. CDR1 SGHAT and CDR2 FQNNGV come from the germline V gene. For the CDR3, the DNA is TGTGCCAGCAGCTTAGGGAGCCGCGACTCGACTGAAGGGCAAATTAGGCTTTTT. The encoded protein is CASSLGSRDSTEGQIRLF.

This clonotype occurred a few times. A junction end diverges from the germline sequence, so it may reflect a read error. The chain combines TRBV7-9 with TRBJ2-7, with 8 bases lining up with TRBD1. The CDR3 contains 13 residues. The germline CDR1 and CDR2 sequences are SEHNR and FQNEAQ (reference sequence). The CDR3 is CASSPAVRDRTDF. CDR3 bases: TGTGCCAGCAGCCCGGCGGTGCGGGACAGGACCGACTTC.

Ten or more counts support this clonotype. The rearrangement joins TRBV6-1 to TRBJ2-3; 8 bases map to TRBD2. The germline V gene encodes CDR1 MNHNS and CDR2 SASEGT. V gave up 3 bases and J gave up 0 bases; unmatched junction bases: 2. The CDR3 has 15 amino acids. The CDR3 sequence is CASSDSGTSTDTQYF. CDR3 DNA: TGTGCCAGCAGTGATAGCGGGACTAGCACAGATACGCAGTATTTT.

This clonotype was seen ten or more times. The chain employs TRBV10-3 and TRBJ2-3; tentatively, D is TRBD1 or TRBD2 (5 bases each). The CDR3 has 14 amino acids. Trimming removed 5 bases at V and 2 bases at J, with 11 bases between. In germline, CDR1 is ENHRY, CDR2 SYGVKD. The CDR3 loop is CAISMGRTTDTQYF. The CDR3 DNA sequence: TGTGCCATCAGTATGGGACGAACCACAGATACGCAGTATTTT.

V gene TRBV20-1 combines with J gene TRBJ2-3, with no clear D. V lost 0 bases and J lost 0, with 10 bases in between. This CDR3 is 15 amino acids long. Germline CDR1 and CDR2: DFQATT and SNEGSKA (reference sequence). The CDR3 DNA follows: TGCAGTGCTAGAGATTGGCGAAAGAGCACAGATACGCAGTATTTT. It yields the protein CSARDWRKSTDTQYF.

This clonotype has a count of ten or more. The gene calls are TRBV3-1 and TRBJ2-1; 7 positions match TRBD2. Per the germline V gene, CDR1 is LGHDT and CDR2 is YNNKEL (reference sequence). V shed 0 bases and J 3 bases; nucleotides not matched to a gene: 5. CDR3 length equals 16 residues. The CDR3 loop reads CASSQDPAGVYNEQFF. The CDR3 DNA reads as TGTGCCAGCAGCCAAGATCCGGCGGGAGTCTACAATGAGCAGTTCTTC.